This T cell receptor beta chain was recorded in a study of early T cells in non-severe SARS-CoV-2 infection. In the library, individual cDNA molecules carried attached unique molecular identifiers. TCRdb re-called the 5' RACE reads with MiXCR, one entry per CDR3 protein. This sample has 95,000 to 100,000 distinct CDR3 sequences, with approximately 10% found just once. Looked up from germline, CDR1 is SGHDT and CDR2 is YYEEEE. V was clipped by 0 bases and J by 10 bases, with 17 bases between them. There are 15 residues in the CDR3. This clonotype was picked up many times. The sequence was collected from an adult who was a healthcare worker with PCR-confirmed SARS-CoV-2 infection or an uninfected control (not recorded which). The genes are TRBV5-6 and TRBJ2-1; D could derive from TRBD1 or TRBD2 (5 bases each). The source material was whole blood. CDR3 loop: CASSLGFGDPKEQFF. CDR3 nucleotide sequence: TGTGCCAGCAGCTTGGGTTTTGGGGACCCCAAGGAGCAGTTCTTC.